The present entry profiles one T cell receptor beta chain with its context. The antigen remains undetermined. The data derive from a study of identical twins. Broader study findings: Abundant beta clonotypes from cord blood bore fewer insertions; memory repertoires lacked this pattern. Zero-insertion analyses might be partly confounded by invariant T cells like MAIT and iNKT.

Template switching introduced a universal primer site, and the cDNA bore unique molecular identifiers. TCRdb redid the calling of the 5' RACE reads with MiXCR, one entry per CDR3 protein. The sample holds about 1.7 million distinct CDR3 sequences; less than 35% are singletons and the top ten take 0.25% to 0.3%. The sequence was collected from a newborn girl in good health. The sequencing input was cord blood.

In nucleotides, the CDR3 is TGCAGTGCTAGAGCTCCGGGAGGGGGGGCTTTCTTT. Its protein product is CSARAPGGGAFF. The chain carries TRBV20-1 and TRBJ1-1, with D tentatively TRBD1 (6 bases). This CDR3 has 12 residues. Germline V gene data show CDR1 as DFQATT and CDR2 as SNEGSKA (reference sequence). The V gene lost 1 base and the J gene lost 11 bases, with 14 bases spanning the gap.